This T cell receptor (beta chain) originates from a study of cytomegalovirus exposure and HLA in healthy donors. Primers included in the PCR were 60 Vbeta and 13 Jbeta primers. The repertoire was sequenced with immunoSEQ multiplex PCR; TCRdb's copy has only in-frame clones and lacks some. The table lists 200,000 or so clones, around 80% of them singletons, with approximately 2% in the top ten. Sequencing used PBMCs. The receptor was derived from a woman under 30 in good health and CMV-seropositive.

CDR3 nucleotides: TGCAGCGTTTTAGTAGGGGATAGCAATCAGCCCCAGCATTTT. Translated, it gives CSVLVGDSNQPQHF. The chain recombines TRBV29-1 with TRBJ1-5, with TRBD1 as a possible D gene (5 bases). There are 14 residues in the CDR3. V was trimmed by 5 bases and J by 0 bases, leaving 11 bases between them. CDR1 and CDR2 from the germline V gene are SQVTM and ANQGSEA. Looking up the rest from reference TRBV29-1 and TRBJ1-5 gives the full variable domain: SAVISQKPSRDICQRGTSLTIQCQVDSQVTMMFWYRQQPGQSLTLIATANQGSEATYESGFVIDKFPISRPNLTFSTLTVSNMSPEDSSIYLCSVLVGDSNQPQHFGDGTRLSIL.